This T cell receptor (beta chain) was profiled in a study of blood T cell repertoires in COVID-19. Profiling relied on immunoSEQ multiplex PCR, and the TCRdb table lists in-frame clones only, not all of them. The data hold around 21,000 clones, with approximately 85% observed a single time. This CDR3 spans 13 amino acids. With 5 bases clipped from V and 6 bases from J, the junction kept 5 bases outside the gene matches. Germline V gives CDR1 SGHRS, CDR2 YFSETQ. This TCR was recovered from an elderly man with acute or convalescent COVID-19. The rearrangement joins TRBV5-1 to TRBJ2-1; 7 bases agree with TRBD2. Sequencing was done on a sample of peripheral blood. The CDR3 DNA is TGCGCCAGCAGGACTAGCAACGGCAATGAGCAGTTCTTC. It codes for CASRTSNGNEQFF.